This T cell receptor (beta chain) derives from a study of shared clonotypes between healthy human individuals. The protocol was immunoSEQ multiplex PCR, while the TCRdb copy is restricted to in-frame clones and leaves out a portion. The sample lists about 2.1 million clones, around 93% occurring once. The sample holds one count of this clone. The naive CD8 population came from CD45RO-negative cells selected for CCR7, without terminally differentiated effector memory CD45RA+ cells. With 5 bases removed from V and 1 base from J, the gap between germline ends came to 15 bases. Germline lookup yields CDR1 SGHVS and CDR2 FQNEAQ. The CDR3 sequence is 16 residues long.

The TCR comes from a young man in good health. Some clones in this sample may be carry-over from other donors' samples. This chain connects TRBV7-8 to TRBJ1-5, with D unclear. Sequenced input: naive CD8+ T cells from PBMCs. The CDR3 DNA reads TGTGCCAGCAGCCCTCCTGTCGGGAGAAGCAATCAGCCCCAGCATTTT. It translates to CASSPPVGRSNQPQHF.